The T cell receptor beta chain under discussion was sequenced for a study of cytomegalovirus exposure and HLA in healthy donors. Study findings and constraints: A later examination showed that TCR association rates differed by HLA locus, with DRB1 most and HLA-C fewest. Earlier analysis found most TCR beta V segments productive about 90% or about 30% of the time. Later work showed greater clonal expansion in HLA-associated TCR beta chains than in equally common others. The authors reported that TCR beta sequences could predict HLA-A and HLA-B alleles. These predictions were accurate for most subjects in the first cohort.

The PCR ran on 60 Vbeta and 13 Jbeta primers. TCRdb's table, derived via immunoSEQ multiplex PCR, lists solely in-frame clones and lacks some. Of around 150,000 clones in the sample, 60% to 85% were seen once. The sample holds one count of this clone. Its antigen is not known. V was clipped by 8 bases and J by 2 bases; unmatched bases: 5. Germline CDR1 is MNHNS and CDR2 is SASEGT. The CDR3 contains 14 residues. The clonotype originates from a man younger than 45 in good health and CMV-seropositive. The specimen sequenced was PBMCs. The chain recombines TRBV6-1 with TRBJ2-5, with TRBD1 matching 10 bases. CDR3 in amino acids: CASERDRGQETQYF. In DNA form, the CDR3 reads TGTGCCAGCGAAAGGGACAGGGGACAAGAGACCCAGTACTTC.